This T cell receptor (beta chain) came from a study of human T cells and chemical hapten exposure. Study details: Patch tests applied 0.01% DPC to the upper back and were scored after 6 days. TCR yields differed between samples (mainly from small differences in pooled library volume).

Time point in this sample: patch test 2, 6 weeks after DPC sensitization. As to treatment: therapeutic diphenylcyclopropenone sensitization with weekly scalp DPC. Ahead of each patch test application, blood was drawn. A single record per CDR3 protein comes from TCRdb applying MiXCR to the RACE reads. The sample gives about 100,000 distinct CDR3 sequences, about an eighth of which show up once; roughly 3% is in the top ten. This clonotype was picked up many times. The CDR3 consists of 14 residues. V trimming: 6 bases; J trimming: 6 bases; junction bases outside the gene matches: 7. The V call is TRBV12-3 or TRBV12-4, the J call TRBJ2-2, with 7 bases identical to TRBD1. Material: whole blood, obtained in connection with sensitization to the hapten diphenylcyclopropenone (DPC). The receptor was isolated from a woman between 40 and 55 years old with alopecia areata. Some clones in this sample may be carry-over from other donors' samples. CDR3 in amino acids: CASSYDRAAGELFF. The CDR3 DNA is TGTGCCAGCAGCTACGACAGGGCTGCCGGGGAGCTGTTTTTT.